Here is one TCR beta chain with its context. Its antigen remains undetermined. Per-nucleotide qualities are absent, and no much larger clonotype sits a single base away. Read against the paper, the sample's time point label means: about 28 days (+/-7) after the second vaccine dose. The treatment or condition label, as the study defines it: meningococcal conjugate vaccine given as trial control. Vaccinee samples were obtained from the UK trials COV001 and COV002, which included a single-blind randomized controlled phase 2/3 trial of AZD1222 (ChAdOx1 nCoV-19) in healthy adults. For TCRbeta chain sequencing, PBMC samples were collected from trial participants at day 0 and at day 28 after the second dose. This sample stems from a study of T cell responses to AZD1222 COVID-19 vaccine (dated by TCRdb to the early 2020s). Looking at the study overall: TCR sequencing was performed for roughly 240 trial participants, of whom roughly 200 were given two doses of AZD1222 and approximately 25 were given two doses of MenACWY control vaccine. Trial participants were enrolled by age into 18-55, 56-69 and 70-plus year subgroups, with roughly 160, 29 and 62 TCR-sequenced participants respectively.

The CDR3 regions of human TCRbeta chains were analyzed by immunosequencing. The paper's data handling went like this. TCRs in the repertoires were compared against a reference library of SARS-CoV-2-specific TCRs that had been generated with the MIRA antigen-specificity platform. Breadth was defined as the fraction of unique TCRs that were SARS-CoV-2-associated. Depth was defined as the fraction of total T cells that were SARS-CoV-2-associated. Using the MIRA data, each spike-specific TCR was mapped to the spike region that the TCR reacts to and placed in a CD4 or CD8 class. Log10-transformed breadth and depth values were compared by one-way ANOVA with Sidak's multiple comparisons tests. TCRdb re-hosts the immuneACCESS table, in-frame sequences only. Its copies lack some clones; in the studies checked, an unresolved V gene accounts for under half of them, and the cause for the rest is not known. D and trimming were read from the DNA, whereas the V and J calls and clone size are those reported in that table. The sample table shows about 150,000 clones, and roughly 86% are seen once. The ten top clones hold under 7% of the sample.

What the research found in general, with its limitations: Spike-specific TCR breadth and depth rose significantly after two AZD1222 doses compared with day 0 and with MenACWY recipients. CD4 TCRs associated with the vaccine covered the entire spike protein, and the dominant responses were in regions 160-218 and 743-854. Because no samples from the day 14 peak response were available, repertoires could be characterized only after the peak T cell response. Conclusions about previously exposed vaccinees were limited because only a handful of AZD1222 recipients were SARS-CoV-2 seropositive at baseline. Reportedly, almost half of the unique spike-specific TCRs recognized epitopes lying outside the regions that are mutated in the B.1.351 and B.1.1.7 variants. In the small 56-69-year group, the increase in depth fell short of significance, most likely because of low power. Most participants were white British and females outnumbered males, and the authors suggested that clonal diversity may have been underestimated.

Deletion took 0 bases off V and 6 bases off J, with a span of 12 bases between the germline ends. According to the germline V gene (reference sequence), CDR1 reads SGHNT and CDR2 reads YYREEE. CDR3 length: 14 amino acids, cysteine to phenylalanine. Of all the DNA, just the CDR3 is kept, 42 bases in frame from base 1. The chain uses TRBV5-4 and TRBJ1-1; perhaps TRBD1 is the D gene, with 5 bases matching. The input for sequencing was peripheral blood, taken 28 days after the second dose of the MenACWY control vaccine. This clonotype originated in an adult who received the MenACWY meningococcal vaccine as a control. The CDR3 here reads CASSLAGTRAEAFF. The nucleotide sequence reads as follows: TGTGCCAGCAGCTTGGCCGGGACCCGCGCTGAAGCTTTCTTT.